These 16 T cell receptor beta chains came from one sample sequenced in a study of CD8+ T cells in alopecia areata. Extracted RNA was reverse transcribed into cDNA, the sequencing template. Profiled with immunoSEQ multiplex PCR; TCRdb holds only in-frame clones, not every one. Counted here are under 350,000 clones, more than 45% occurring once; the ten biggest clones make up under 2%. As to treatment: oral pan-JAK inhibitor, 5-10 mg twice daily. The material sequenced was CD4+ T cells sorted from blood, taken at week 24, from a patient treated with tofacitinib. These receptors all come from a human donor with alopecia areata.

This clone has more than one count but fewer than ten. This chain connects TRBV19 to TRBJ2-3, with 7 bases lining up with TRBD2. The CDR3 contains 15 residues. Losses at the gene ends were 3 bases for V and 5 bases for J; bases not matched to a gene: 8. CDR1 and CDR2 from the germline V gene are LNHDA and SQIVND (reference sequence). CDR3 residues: CASSIGGRAGDTQYF. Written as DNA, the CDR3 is TGTGCCAGTAGTATCGGCGGGAGAGCCGGAGATACGCAGTATTTT.

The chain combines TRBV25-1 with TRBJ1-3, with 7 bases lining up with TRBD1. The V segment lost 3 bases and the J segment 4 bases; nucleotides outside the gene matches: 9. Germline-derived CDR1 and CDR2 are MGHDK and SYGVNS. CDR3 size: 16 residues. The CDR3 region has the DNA TGTGCCAGCAGTGAGACAGGGAACTTCGGCGGAAACACCATATATTTT. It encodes CASSETGNFGGNTIYF.

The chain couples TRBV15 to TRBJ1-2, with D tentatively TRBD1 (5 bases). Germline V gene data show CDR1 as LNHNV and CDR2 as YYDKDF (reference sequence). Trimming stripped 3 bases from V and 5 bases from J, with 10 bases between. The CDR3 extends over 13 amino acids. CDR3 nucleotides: TGTGCCACCAGCAGTCAGGGATTGTATGGCTACACCTTC. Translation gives CATSSQGLYGYTF. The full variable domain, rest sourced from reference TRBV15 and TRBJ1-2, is DAMVIQNPRYQVTQFGKPVTLSCSQTLNHNVMYWYQQKSSQAPKLLFHYYDKDFNNEADTPDNFQSRRPNTSFCFLDIRSPGLGDTAMYLCATSSQGLYGYTFGSGTRLTVV.

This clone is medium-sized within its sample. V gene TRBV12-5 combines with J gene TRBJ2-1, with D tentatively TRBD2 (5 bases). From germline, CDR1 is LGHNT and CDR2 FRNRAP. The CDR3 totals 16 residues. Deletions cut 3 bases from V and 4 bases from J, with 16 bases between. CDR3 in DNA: TGTGCTAGTGGTTTTACCTCTAGCACACCGTACAATGAGCAGTTCTTC. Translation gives CASGFTSSTPYNEQFF.

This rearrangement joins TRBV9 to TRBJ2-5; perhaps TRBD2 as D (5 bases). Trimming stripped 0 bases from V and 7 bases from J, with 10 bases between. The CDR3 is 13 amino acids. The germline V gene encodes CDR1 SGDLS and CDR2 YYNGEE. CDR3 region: CASSVGRSGTQYF. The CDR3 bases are TGTGCCAGCAGCGTAGGACGGAGCGGGACCCAGTACTTC.

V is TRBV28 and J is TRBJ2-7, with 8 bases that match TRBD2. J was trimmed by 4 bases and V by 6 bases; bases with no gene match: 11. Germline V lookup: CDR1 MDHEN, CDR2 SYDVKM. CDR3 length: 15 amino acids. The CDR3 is CASSGPEPGGYEQYF. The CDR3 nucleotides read TGTGCCAGCAGCGGTCCCGAGCCGGGGGGGTACGAGCAGTACTTC.

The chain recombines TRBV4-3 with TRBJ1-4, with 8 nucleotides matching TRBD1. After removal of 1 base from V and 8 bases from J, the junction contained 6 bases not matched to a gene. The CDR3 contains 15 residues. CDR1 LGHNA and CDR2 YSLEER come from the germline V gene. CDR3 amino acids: CASSQVDREGEKLFF. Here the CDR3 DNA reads TGCGCCAGCAGCCAAGTGGACAGGGAGGGGGAAAAACTGTTTTTT.

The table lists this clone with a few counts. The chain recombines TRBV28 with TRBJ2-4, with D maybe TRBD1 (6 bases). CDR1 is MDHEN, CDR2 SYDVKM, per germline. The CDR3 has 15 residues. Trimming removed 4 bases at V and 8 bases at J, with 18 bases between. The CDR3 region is CASSYGYRVMYIQYF. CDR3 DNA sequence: TGTGCCAGCAGTTACGGATACAGGGTGATGTACATTCAGTACTTC.

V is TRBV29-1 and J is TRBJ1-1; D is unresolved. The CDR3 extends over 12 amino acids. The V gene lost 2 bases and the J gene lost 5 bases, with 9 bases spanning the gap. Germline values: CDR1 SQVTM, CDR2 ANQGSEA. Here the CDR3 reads CSVESTITEAFF. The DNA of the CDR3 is TGCAGCGTTGAATCGACAATAACTGAAGCTTTCTTT. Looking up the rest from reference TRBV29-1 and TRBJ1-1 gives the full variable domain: SAVISQKPSRDICQRGTSLTIQCQVDSQVTMMFWYRQQPGQSLTLIATANQGSEATYESGFVIDKFPISRPNLTFSTLTVSNMSPEDSSIYLCSVESTITEAFFGQGTRLTVV.

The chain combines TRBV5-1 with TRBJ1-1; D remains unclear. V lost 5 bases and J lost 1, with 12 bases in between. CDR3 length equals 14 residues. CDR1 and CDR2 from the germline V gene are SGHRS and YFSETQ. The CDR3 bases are TGCGCCAGCAGAAATGGACTGACGAACACTGAAGCTTTCTTT. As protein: CASRNGLTNTEAFF.

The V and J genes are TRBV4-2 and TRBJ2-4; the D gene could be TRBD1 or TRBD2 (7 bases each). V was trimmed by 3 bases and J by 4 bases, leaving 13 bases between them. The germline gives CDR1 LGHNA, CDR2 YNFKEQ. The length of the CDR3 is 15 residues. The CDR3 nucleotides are TGTGCCAGCAGCCAGCACAGGGGAGGGAAAAACATTCAGTACTTC. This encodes CASSQHRGGKNIQYF.

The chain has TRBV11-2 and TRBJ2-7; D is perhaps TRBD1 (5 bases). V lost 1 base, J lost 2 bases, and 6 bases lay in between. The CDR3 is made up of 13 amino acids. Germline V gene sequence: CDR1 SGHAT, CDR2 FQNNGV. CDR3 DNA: TGTGCCAGCAGCTTAGTGACAGCCTACGAGCAGTACTTC. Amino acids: CASSLVTAYEQYF.

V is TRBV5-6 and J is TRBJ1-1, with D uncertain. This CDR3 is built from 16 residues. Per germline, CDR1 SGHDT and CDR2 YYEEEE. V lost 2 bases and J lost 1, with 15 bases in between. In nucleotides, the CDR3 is TGTGCCAGCAGCTTATCCCAGAGACCGTGGAACACTGAAGCTTTCTTT. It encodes CASSLSQRPWNTEAFF.

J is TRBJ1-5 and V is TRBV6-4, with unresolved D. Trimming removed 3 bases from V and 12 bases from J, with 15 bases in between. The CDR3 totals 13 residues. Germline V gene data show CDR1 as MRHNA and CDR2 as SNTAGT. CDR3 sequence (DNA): TGTGCCAGCAGTGATGCCCCAGGTTCTCTCCAGCATTTT. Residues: CASSDAPGSLQHF.

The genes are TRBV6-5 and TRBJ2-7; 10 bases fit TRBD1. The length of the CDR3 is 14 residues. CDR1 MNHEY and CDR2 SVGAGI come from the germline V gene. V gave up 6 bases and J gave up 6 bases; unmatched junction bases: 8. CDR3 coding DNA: TGTGCCAGCAGACCGGGACAGGGGTTAGTCGAGCAGTACTTC. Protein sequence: CASRPGQGLVEQYF.

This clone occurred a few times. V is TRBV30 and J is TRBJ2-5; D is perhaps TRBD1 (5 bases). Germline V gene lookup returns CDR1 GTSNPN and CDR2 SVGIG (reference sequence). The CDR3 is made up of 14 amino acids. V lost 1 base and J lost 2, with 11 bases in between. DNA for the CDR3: TGTGCCTGGAGTGGACAGATAGTACAAGAGACCCAGTACTTC. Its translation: CAWSGQIVQETQYF.